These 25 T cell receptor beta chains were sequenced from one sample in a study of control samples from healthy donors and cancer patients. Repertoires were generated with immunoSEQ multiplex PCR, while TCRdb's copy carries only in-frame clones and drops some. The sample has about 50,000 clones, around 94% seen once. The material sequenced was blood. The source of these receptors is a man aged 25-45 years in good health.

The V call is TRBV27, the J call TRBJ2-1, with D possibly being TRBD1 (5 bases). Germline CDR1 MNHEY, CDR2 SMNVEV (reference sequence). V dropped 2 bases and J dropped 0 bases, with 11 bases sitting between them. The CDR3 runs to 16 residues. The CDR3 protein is CASSLKGASSYNEQFF. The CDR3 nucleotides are TGTGCCAGCAGTTTAAAAGGGGCGAGCTCCTACAATGAGCAGTTCTTC.

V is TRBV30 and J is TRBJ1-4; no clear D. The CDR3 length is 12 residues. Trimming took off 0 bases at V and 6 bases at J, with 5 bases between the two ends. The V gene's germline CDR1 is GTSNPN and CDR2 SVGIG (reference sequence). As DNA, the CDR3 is TGTGCCTGGAGTGTCCAGGATGAAAAACTGTTTTTT. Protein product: CAWSVQDEKLFF. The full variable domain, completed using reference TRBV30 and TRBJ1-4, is SQTIHQWPATLVQPVGSPLSLECTVEGTSNPNLYWYRQAAGRGLQLLFYSVGIGQISSEVPQNLSASRPQDRQFILSSKKLLLSDSGFYLCAWSVQDEKLFFGSGTQLSVL.

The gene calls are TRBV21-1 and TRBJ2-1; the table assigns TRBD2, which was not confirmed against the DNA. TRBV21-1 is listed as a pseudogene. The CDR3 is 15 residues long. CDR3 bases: TGTGCCAGCGTGCCCGGGACTAGCGGGAGCAATGAGCAGTTCTTC. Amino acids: CASVPGTSGSNEQFF.

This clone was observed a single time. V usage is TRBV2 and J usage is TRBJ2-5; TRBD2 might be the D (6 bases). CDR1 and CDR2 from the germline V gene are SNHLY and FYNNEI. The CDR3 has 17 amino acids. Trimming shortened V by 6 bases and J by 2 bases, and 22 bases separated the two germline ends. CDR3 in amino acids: CASRTVLGLALQETQYF. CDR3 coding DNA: TGTGCCAGCAGGACGGTCTTGGGTCTAGCGTTACAAGAGACCCAGTACTTC.

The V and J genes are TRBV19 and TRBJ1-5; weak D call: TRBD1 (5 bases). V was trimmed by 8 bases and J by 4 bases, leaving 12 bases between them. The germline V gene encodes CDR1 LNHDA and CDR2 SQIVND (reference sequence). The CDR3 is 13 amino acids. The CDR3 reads CASVDSENQPQHF. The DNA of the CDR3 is TGTGCCAGTGTAGACAGCGAAAATCAGCCCCAGCATTTT.

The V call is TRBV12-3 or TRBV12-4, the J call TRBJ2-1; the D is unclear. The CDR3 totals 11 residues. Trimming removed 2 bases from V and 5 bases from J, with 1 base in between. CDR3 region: CASSLNNEQFF. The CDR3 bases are TGTGCCAGCAGTTTAAACAATGAGCAGTTCTTC.

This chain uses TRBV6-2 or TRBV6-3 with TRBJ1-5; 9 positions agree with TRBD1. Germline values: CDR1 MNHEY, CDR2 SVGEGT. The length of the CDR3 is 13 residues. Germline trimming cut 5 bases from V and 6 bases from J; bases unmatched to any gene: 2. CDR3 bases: TGTGCCAGCAGTCCGGGACAGGGTCAGCCCCAGCATTTT. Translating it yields CASSPGQGQPQHF.

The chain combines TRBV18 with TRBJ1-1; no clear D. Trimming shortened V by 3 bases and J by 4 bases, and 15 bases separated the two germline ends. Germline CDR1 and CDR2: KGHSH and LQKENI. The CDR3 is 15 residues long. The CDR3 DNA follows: TGTGCCAGCTCACCGCGGGAAATCCGGGGCACTGAAGCTTTCTTT. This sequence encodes CASSPREIRGTEAFF.

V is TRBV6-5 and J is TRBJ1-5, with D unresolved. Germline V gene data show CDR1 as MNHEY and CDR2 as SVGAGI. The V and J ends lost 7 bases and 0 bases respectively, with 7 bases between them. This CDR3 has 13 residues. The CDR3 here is CASTRNSNQPQHF. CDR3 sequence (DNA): TGTGCCAGCACACGGAATAGCAATCAGCCCCAGCATTTT.

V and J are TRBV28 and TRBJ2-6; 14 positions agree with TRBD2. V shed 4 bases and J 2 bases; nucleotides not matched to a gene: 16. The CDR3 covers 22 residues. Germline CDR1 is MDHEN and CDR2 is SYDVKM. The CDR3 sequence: CASSSIRLAGGLSLPGANVLTF. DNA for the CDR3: TGTGCCAGCAGTTCAATAAGACTAGCGGGAGGGCTTTCCCTTCCTGGGGCCAACGTCCTGACTTTC.

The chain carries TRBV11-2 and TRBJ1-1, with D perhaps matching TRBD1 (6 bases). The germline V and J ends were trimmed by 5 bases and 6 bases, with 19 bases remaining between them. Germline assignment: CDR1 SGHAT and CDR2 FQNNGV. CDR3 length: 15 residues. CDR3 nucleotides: TGTGCCAGCAGCCTCACCCGGAGGGGGATTTCTGAAGCTTTCTTT. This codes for CASSLTRRGISEAFF.

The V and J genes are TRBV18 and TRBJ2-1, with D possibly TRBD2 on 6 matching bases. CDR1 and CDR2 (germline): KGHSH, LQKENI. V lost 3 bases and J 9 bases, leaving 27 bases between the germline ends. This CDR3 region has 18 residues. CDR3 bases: TGTGCCAGCTCACCTACACTTCGATCGCACGGGGGAGGTCCTGAGCAGTTCTTC. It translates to CASSPTLRSHGGGPEQFF.

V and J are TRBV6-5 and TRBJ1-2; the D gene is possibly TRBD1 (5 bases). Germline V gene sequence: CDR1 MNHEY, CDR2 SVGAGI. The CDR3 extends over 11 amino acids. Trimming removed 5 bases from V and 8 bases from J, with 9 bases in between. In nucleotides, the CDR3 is TGTGCCAGCAGTCCAGGGTTGGGCTACACCTTC. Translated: CASSPGLGYTF.

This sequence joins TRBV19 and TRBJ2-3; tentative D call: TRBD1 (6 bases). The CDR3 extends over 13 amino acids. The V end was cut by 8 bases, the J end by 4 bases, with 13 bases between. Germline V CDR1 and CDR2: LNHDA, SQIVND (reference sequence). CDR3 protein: CASGEQGPDTQYF. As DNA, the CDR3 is TGTGCCAGTGGCGAACAGGGTCCAGATACGCAGTATTTT.

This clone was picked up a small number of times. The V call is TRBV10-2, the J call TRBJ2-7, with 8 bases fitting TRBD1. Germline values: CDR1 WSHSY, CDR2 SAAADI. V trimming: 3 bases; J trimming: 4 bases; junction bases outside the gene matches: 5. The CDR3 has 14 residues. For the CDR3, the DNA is TGCGCCAGCAGTGAAGTGCAGGGGGCATACGAGCAGTACTTC. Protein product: CASSEVQGAYEQYF.

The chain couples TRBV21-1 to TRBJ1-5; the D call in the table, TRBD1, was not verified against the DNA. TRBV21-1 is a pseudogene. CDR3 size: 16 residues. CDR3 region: CASSKARGCTGEPQHF. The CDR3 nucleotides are TGTGCCAGCAGCAAAGCGCGGGGATGTACAGGGGAGCCCCAGCATTTT.

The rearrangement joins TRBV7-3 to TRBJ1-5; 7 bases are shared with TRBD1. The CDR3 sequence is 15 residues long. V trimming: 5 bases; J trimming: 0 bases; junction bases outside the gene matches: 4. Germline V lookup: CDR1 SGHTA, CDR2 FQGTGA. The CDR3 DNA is TGTGCCAGCAGCCAGCCAGGGGGTAGCAATCAGCCCCAGCATTTT. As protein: CASSQPGGSNQPQHF.

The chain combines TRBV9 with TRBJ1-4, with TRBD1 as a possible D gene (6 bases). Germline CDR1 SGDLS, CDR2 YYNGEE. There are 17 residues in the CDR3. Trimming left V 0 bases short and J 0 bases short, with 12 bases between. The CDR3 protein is CASSVAIGTTTNEKLFF. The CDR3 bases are TGTGCCAGCAGCGTAGCTATAGGGACAACAACTAATGAAAAACTGTTTTTT.

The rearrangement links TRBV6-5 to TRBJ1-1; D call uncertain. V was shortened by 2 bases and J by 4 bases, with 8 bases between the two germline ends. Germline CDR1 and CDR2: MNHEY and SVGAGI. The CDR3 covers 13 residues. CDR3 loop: CASSYAGPTEAFF. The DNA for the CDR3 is TGTGCCAGCAGTTACGCAGGTCCCACTGAAGCTTTCTTT.

CDR3 nucleotide sequence: TGCAGCGTTGAAGATCTGGCAGGGGGGATGTTAGCCAAAAACATTCAGTACTTC. Its protein product is CSVEDLAGGMLAKNIQYF. This chain links TRBV29-1 with TRBJ2-4; possible D gene TRBD1, 7 bases. V was cut by 0 bases and J by 0 bases, with 18 bases left in between. Per germline, CDR1 SQVTM and CDR2 ANQGSEA. The CDR3 is 18 residues long.

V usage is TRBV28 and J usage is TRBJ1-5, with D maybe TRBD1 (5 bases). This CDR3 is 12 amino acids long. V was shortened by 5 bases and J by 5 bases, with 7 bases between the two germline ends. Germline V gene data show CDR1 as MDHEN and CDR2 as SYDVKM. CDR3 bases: TGTGCCAGCAGTATGGGGGATCAGCCCCAGCATTTT. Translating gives CASSMGDQPQHF. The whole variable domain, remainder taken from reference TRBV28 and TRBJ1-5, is DVKVTQSSRYLVKRTGEKVFLECVQDMDHENMFWYRQDPGLGLRLIYFSYDVKMKEKGDIPEGYSVSREKKERFSLILESASTNQTSMYLCASSMGDQPQHFGDGTRLSIL.

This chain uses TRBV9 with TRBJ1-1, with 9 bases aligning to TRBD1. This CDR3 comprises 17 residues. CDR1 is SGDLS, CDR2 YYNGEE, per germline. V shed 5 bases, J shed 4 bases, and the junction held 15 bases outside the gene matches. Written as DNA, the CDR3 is TGTGCCAGCAGTTTAAATACAGGGGGCGCGGTGGGCACTGAAGCTTTCTTT. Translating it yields CASSLNTGGAVGTEAFF.

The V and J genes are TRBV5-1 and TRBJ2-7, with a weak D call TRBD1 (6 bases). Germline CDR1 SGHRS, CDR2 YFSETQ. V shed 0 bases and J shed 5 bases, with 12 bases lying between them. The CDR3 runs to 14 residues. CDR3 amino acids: CASSLGANRDEQYF. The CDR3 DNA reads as TGCGCCAGCAGCTTGGGAGCGAACAGGGACGAGCAGTACTTC.

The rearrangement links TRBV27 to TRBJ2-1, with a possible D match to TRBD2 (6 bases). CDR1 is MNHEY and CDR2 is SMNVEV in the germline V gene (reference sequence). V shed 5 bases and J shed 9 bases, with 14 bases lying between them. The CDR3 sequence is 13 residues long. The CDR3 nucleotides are TGTGCCAGCAGTCCCGGAGGGGCGGGTGAGCAGTTCTTC. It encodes CASSPGGAGEQFF.

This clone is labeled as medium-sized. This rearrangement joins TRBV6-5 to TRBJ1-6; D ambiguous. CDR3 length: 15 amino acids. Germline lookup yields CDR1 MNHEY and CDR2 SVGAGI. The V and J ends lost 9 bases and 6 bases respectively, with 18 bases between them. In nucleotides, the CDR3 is TGTGCCAGTTCAGAAAGTGAAGGGAGTAATTCACCCCTCCACTTT. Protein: CASSESEGSNSPLHF.